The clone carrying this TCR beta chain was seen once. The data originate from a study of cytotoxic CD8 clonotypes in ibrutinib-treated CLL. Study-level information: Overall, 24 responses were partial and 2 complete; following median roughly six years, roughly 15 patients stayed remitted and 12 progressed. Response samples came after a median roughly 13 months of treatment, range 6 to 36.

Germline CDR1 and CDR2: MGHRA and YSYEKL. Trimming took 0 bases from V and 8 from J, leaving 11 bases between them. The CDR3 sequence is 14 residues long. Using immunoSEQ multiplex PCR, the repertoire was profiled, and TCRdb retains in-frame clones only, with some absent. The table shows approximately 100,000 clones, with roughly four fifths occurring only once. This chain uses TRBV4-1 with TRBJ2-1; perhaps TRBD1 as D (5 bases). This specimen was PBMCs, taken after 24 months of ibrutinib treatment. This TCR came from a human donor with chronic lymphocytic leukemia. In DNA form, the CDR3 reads TGCGCCAGCAGCCAAGACAGTAGGGGCCATGAGCAGTTCTTC. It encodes CASSQDSRGHEQFF.